This is a list of T cell receptor beta chains from one sample in a study of OX40 agonist ivuxolimab in advanced cancers. Profiled with immunoSEQ multiplex PCR; TCRdb holds only in-frame clones, not every one. Of some 150,000 clones detected, 90% appear once; the ten largest clones hold approximately 1.1%. The sequenced sample was CD4+ or CD8+ T cells sorted from blood, obtained in a trial of the OX40 agonist ivuxolimab. The receptors shown here come from an adult with an advanced solid tumor such as melanoma, head and neck, liver or kidney cancer. The CDR3 runs from the conserved cysteine through the conserved F or W. Fields, in order: clone size, V gene, D gene, J gene, CDR3 protein, CDR3 DNA. The D gene is left open where the match is weak. Rows may omit the clone size; those that give it use once, few, many or a size class.

NA	TRBV6-5	NA	TRBJ1-1	CASSRRVDTEAFF	TGTGCCAGCAGTCGCAGGGTCGACACTGAAGCTTTCTTT
NA	TRBV5-1	TRBD2	TRBJ2-1	CASSSGTSGYNEQFF	TGCGCCAGCAGCTCCGGGACTAGCGGTTACAATGAGCAGTTCTTC
NA	TRBV9	NA	TRBJ2-1	CASRRGRADEQFF	TGTGCCAGCAGAAGGGGCAGGGCCGATGAGCAGTTCTTC
NA	TRBV6-1	TRBD2	TRBJ2-2	CATLSGTNTGELFF	TGTGCCACCCTTAGCGGGACGAACACCGGGGAGCTGTTTTTT
few	TRBV11-3	TRBD2	TRBJ2-1	CASSNFRTSGIRQFF	TGTGCCAGCAGCAACTTCCGGACTAGCGGGATCCGGCAGTTCTTC
few	TRBV28	NA	TRBJ1-1	CASLTPIRAFF	TGTGCCAGCCTTACCCCGATAAGAGCTTTCTTT
NA	TRBV7-3	NA	TRBJ2-2	CASSDLLAGELFF	TGTGCCAGCAGCGACCTTCTGGCCGGGGAGCTGTTTTTT
NA	TRBV25-1	TRBD1	TRBJ2-2	CASSPSDRGGTGELFF	TGTGCCAGCAGCCCCTCCGACAGGGGAGGCACCGGGGAGCTGTTTTTT
NA	TRBV7-2	NA	TRBJ2-3	CASSLRSGRGYTDTQYF	TGTGCCAGCAGCTTACGTTCGGGAAGGGGATACACAGATACGCAGTATTTT
NA	TRBV7-9	NA	TRBJ2-7	CASSPKGPGYEQYF	TGTGCCAGCAGCCCTAAGGGACCGGGCTACGAGCAGTACTTC
NA	TRBV5-6	NA	TRBJ1-1	CASSLRETGNTEAFF	TGTGCCAGCAGCTTGCGGGAAACGGGGAACACTGAAGCTTTCTTT
NA	TRBV30	NA	TRBJ1-2	CAWSEGGDYGYTF	TGTGCCTGGAGTGAAGGGGGTGACTATGGCTACACCTTC
NA	TRBV7-2	NA	TRBJ1-1	CASSFRQPTEAFF	TGTGCCAGCAGCTTTCGACAACCCACTGAAGCTTTCTTT
NA	TRBV29-1	NA	TRBJ1-4	CSVAGPRLGNEKLFF	TGCAGCGTTGCCGGCCCGAGGTTGGGGAATGAAAAACTGTTTTTT